This is a list of T cell receptor beta chains from one sample in a study of T cell changes during pregnancy in multiple sclerosis. The data were produced by immunoSEQ multiplex PCR, yet TCRdb's version contains in-frame clones alone and is incomplete. The data show about 74,000 clones, about nine tenths seen once. The sequencing used peripheral blood, collected before pregnancy. These receptors were collected from a female donor with multiple sclerosis, enrolled in a pregnancy study. CDR3s include the opening cysteine and the closing phenylalanine or tryptophan. The D gene is left open where the match is weak. Clone size is given for some rows only: seen once, a few or many times, or a class if the clone is expanded.

j_call: TRBJ1-5; clone_size: -; v_call: TRBV30; d_call: -; cdr3_nt: TGTGCCTGGAGTGGCCACAGGGTCCCGGGCAATCAGCCCCAGCATTTT; cdr3_aa: CAWSGHRVPGNQPQHF
j_call: TRBJ1-1; clone_size: -; v_call: TRBV5-1; d_call: TRBD1; cdr3_nt: TGCGCCAGCAGCCTGACAGGGGTAAACACTGAAGCTTTCTTT; cdr3_aa: CASSLTGVNTEAFF
j_call: TRBJ2-5; clone_size: -; v_call: TRBV19; d_call: -; cdr3_nt: TGTGCCAGTAGTACCGGGTATGGGGAGACCCAGTACTTC; cdr3_aa: CASSTGYGETQYF
j_call: TRBJ1-2; clone_size: -; v_call: TRBV5-1; d_call: -; cdr3_nt: TGCGCCAGCAGCTTGGACAGGGCTGAATGGAATGGCTACACCTTC; cdr3_aa: CASSLDRAEWNGYTF
j_call: TRBJ2-7; clone_size: once; v_call: TRBV27; d_call: -; cdr3_nt: TGTGCCAGCAGTTTACAGGGAGGATTATCCGGCGAGCAGTACTTC; cdr3_aa: CASSLQGGLSGEQYF
j_call: TRBJ2-5; clone_size: -; v_call: TRBV7-9; d_call: TRBD1; cdr3_nt: TGTGCCAGCAGCTCGCAATGGGACAGGGGGGCAGAGACCCAGTACTTC; cdr3_aa: CASSSQWDRGAETQYF
j_call: TRBJ2-7; clone_size: once; v_call: TRBV27; d_call: -; cdr3_nt: TGTGCCAGCCGCGGAGAGCGGAGCTCCTACGAGCAGTACTTC; cdr3_aa: CASRGERSSYEQYF
j_call: TRBJ2-1; clone_size: -; v_call: TRBV5-4; d_call: -; cdr3_nt: TGTGCCAGCAGCTTAAACGAACTACAGTTCTTC; cdr3_aa: CASSLNELQFF
j_call: TRBJ1-2; clone_size: -; v_call: TRBV6-6; d_call: -; cdr3_nt: TGTGCCAGCAAAGAGGGAAACTATGGCTACACCTTC; cdr3_aa: CASKEGNYGYTF
j_call: TRBJ2-7; clone_size: -; v_call: TRBV19; d_call: -; cdr3_nt: TGTGCTTCGGGGTATTCCTCCTACGAGCAGTACTTC; cdr3_aa: CASGYSSYEQYF
j_call: TRBJ2-3; clone_size: -; v_call: TRBV6-6; d_call: -; cdr3_nt: TGTGCCAGCAGTTCGGTCCCAAACACAGATACGCAGTATTTT; cdr3_aa: CASSSVPNTDTQYF
j_call: TRBJ1-1; clone_size: -; v_call: TRBV5-1; d_call: TRBD1; cdr3_nt: TGCGCCAGCAGCTCCCTAGGGACAGGGGATACTGAAGCTTTCTTT; cdr3_aa: CASSSLGTGDTEAFF
j_call: TRBJ2-7; clone_size: -; v_call: TRBV6-5; d_call: TRBD1; cdr3_nt: TGTGCCAGCAGTTACACCGGGACAGGGGGCTACGAGCAGTACTTC; cdr3_aa: CASSYTGTGGYEQYF
j_call: TRBJ1-1; clone_size: -; v_call: TRBV2; d_call: TRBD1; cdr3_nt: TGTGCCAGCATTGAAACCAGGGGGTACGGTACTGAAGCTTTCTTT; cdr3_aa: CASIETRGYGTEAFF
j_call: TRBJ1-1; clone_size: once; v_call: TRBV13; d_call: TRBD1; cdr3_nt: TGTGCCAGCAGCCCTCGGACAGGCCCTGCCGGAGCTTTCTTT; cdr3_aa: CASSPRTGPAGAFF
j_call: TRBJ1-4; clone_size: -; v_call: TRBV20-1; d_call: -; cdr3_nt: TGCAGTGTCGGACTGGGTGAAAAACTGTTTTTT; cdr3_aa: CSVGLGEKLFF
j_call: TRBJ2-1; clone_size: -; v_call: TRBV4-1; d_call: -; cdr3_nt: TGCGCCAGCAGCCCGATTCACTCGGGGGGCCGCAATGAGCAGTTCTTC; cdr3_aa: CASSPIHSGGRNEQFF